The clone carrying this T cell receptor beta chain has ten or more counts. Its antigen is as yet unknown. An equimolar mix of two oligonucleotides served as the beta constant-region primer for TRBC1 and TRBC2. Ligated cDNA was amplified by four rounds of PCR with nested alpha and beta constant-region primers and SP2. The cDNA 3' end received a ligated single-stranded oligonucleotide carrying the SP2 primer and a 12-nucleotide UMI. MiXCR, applied by TCRdb to the UMI-ligation and nested PCR reads, yields one record per CDR3 protein. The data show roughly 150,000 distinct CDR3 sequences, roughly 22% seen once. The data originate from a study of naive and memory T cell subsets. Overall study results and limits: Naive repertoires, especially CD8, held a few larger clonotypes, possibly memory cells re-expressing CD45RA. From naive to CM, EM and EMRA, diversity decreased and Gini increased.

This CDR3 spans 13 amino acids. V gave up 5 bases and J gave up 7 bases, with 15 bases separating them. Germline CDR1 SGHTA, CDR2 FQGNSA. From the second PCR step, alpha and beta chains were amplified apart. CMV status came from CD4+ T cell IFNgamma after overnight CMV lysate stimulation of fresh PBMCs. The sequencing input was naive CD4+ T cells from blood. This clonotype originated in a human donor in good health. The V gene is TRBV7-2, the J gene TRBJ2-7; D might be TRBD1 (6 bases). CDR3 DNA sequence: TGTGCCAGCAGCCTACAGGGATCTCGAGAGCAGTACTTC. Protein: CASSLQGSREQYF.